The clone carrying this T cell receptor beta chain was seen repeatedly, ten times or more. Antigen: not known. CDR1 MNHEY and CDR2 SVGAGI come from the germline V gene. This CDR3 is 13 amino acids long. Trimming took off 4 bases at V and 6 bases at J, with 13 bases between the two ends. UMIs were added to TCR cDNA along with a universal primer site when it was made by 5'RACE template switching. TCRdb recomputed calls from the 5' RACE reads with MiXCR, one row per CDR3 protein. In the table there are hundreds of thousands of distinct CDR3 sequences, 8.7% of which are singletons. This sample was included in a study of T cells after yellow fever vaccination. Regarding the study as a whole: The CD4 compartment and the CD8 compartment contained a small share of clonotypes in common. Abundant bulk-population clonotypes could contaminate the FACS-sorted repertoires.

The gene calls are TRBV6-5 and TRBJ2-7; D gene unclear. The clonotype originates from a man aged 18 to 35 who received the YFV17D yellow fever vaccine. The specimen comprised PBMCs, sampled on the day of the first yellow fever vaccination. Here the CDR3 DNA reads TGTGCCAGCAGTTCCTTTCCCCGCAGCGAGCAGTACGTC. Its translation is CASSSFPRSEQYV.